This is a list of T cell receptor beta chains from one sample in a study of cytomegalovirus exposure and HLA in healthy donors. This table comes from immunoSEQ multiplex PCR, and its TCRdb copy is limited to in-frame clones, with some not included. The sample comprises around 92,000 clones, more than 60% of which are singletons, and 16% rests with the top ten. The sample was PBMCs. The origin of the receptors is a man aged 55-75 years in good health and CMV-seropositive. CDR3s include the opening cysteine and the closing phenylalanine or tryptophan. A D gene is named only where the DNA matches it firmly. A clone size is listed for some rows: how often the clone was seen (once, few, many), or a class if it is expanded.

TRBV6-6,TRBJ2-3,TRBD2,-,CASRPGTSGGDTQYF,TGTGCCAGCAGGCCCGGGACTAGCGGGGGGGATACGCAGTATTTT
TRBV7-6,TRBJ2-1,-,-,CASSLDSYNEQFF,TGTGCCAGCAGCTTAGACAGCTACAATGAGCAGTTCTTC
TRBV11-2,TRBJ2-5,-,-,CASSPEGERETQYF,TGTGCCAGCAGCCCCGAAGGGGAAAGAGAGACCCAGTACTTC
TRBV10-3,TRBJ2-2,TRBD2,-,CAISGSSGGANTGELFF,TGTGCCATCAGTGGCTCTAGCGGGGGGGCGAACACCGGGGAGCTGTTTTTT
TRBV6-1,TRBJ1-5,TRBD1,few,CASSDQTGGAQPQHF,TGTGCCAGCAGTGATCAGACAGGGGGCGCCCAGCCCCAGCATTTT
TRBV29-1,TRBJ2-7,TRBD1,-,CSAADRSSYEQYF,TGCAGCGCAGCGGACAGGTCCTCCTACGAGCAGTACTTC
TRBV2,TRBJ2-1,-,-,CASVGPYNEQFF,TGTGCCAGCGTTGGGCCCTACAATGAGCAGTTCTTC
TRBV5-1,TRBJ1-6,-,once,CASSLGAGTPNSPLHF,TGCGCCAGCAGCTTGGGGGCCGGGACACCAAATTCACCCCTCCACTTT
TRBV6-5,TRBJ2-5,-,-,CASSYDSEETQYF,TGTGCCAGCAGCTATGACAGCGAAGAGACCCAGTACTTC
TRBV6-5,TRBJ1-1,-,few,CASSLEIAVNTEAFF,TGTGCCAGCAGTTTAGAAATCGCCGTGAACACTGAAGCTTTCTTT
TRBV5-1,TRBJ1-3,-,-,CASSLNGASGNTIYF,TGCGCCAGCAGCTTGAATGGAGCGTCTGGAAACACCATATATTTT
TRBV5-6,TRBJ1-3,TRBD1,-,CASSAQGRTGLGNTIYF,TGTGCCAGCAGCGCCCAGGGCCGGACAGGCCTTGGAAACACCATATATTTT
TRBV20-1,TRBJ2-5,-,-,CSARNGETQYF,TGCAGTGCTAGGAACGGTGAGACCCAGTACTTC
TRBV5-5,TRBJ1-3,TRBD1,-,CASSPGGLHSGNTIYF,TGTGCCAGCAGCCCAGGGGGCCTCCACTCTGGAAACACCATATATTTT
TRBV9,TRBJ2-2,TRBD2,few,CASSVTPLTSSGGELFF,TGTGCCAGCAGCGTAACTCCCCTGACTAGCTCCGGCGGGGAGCTGTTTTTT
TRBV7-6,TRBJ2-1,TRBD1,-,CASSLVITRTGNLDEQFF,TGTGCCAGCAGCTTAGTGATTACGAGGACAGGGAACCTCGATGAGCAGTTCTTC
TRBV4-1,TRBJ2-7,-,-,CASSQVGQTYEQYF,TGCGCCAGCAGCCAAGTCGGACAGACTTACGAGCAGTACTTC
TRBV2,TRBJ2-7,TRBD2,-,CASSRLAISYEQYF,TGTGCCAGCAGCAGACTAGCGATCTCCTACGAGCAGTACTTC
TRBV6-5,TRBJ2-2,-,-,CASSRVVSDTGELFF,TGTGCCAGCAGTCGGGTGGTGTCTGACACCGGGGAGCTGTTTTTT
TRBV7-7,TRBJ2-2,-,-,CASTPAGAGGELFF,TGTGCTAGCACCCCGGCAGGGGCGGGCGGGGAGCTGTTTTTT
TRBV5-1,TRBJ2-5,-,-,CASSLEEGWVGQETQYF,TGCGCCAGCAGCTTGGAGGAGGGATGGGTGGGCCAAGAGACCCAGTACTTC
TRBV7-9,TRBJ2-1,TRBD2,-,CASSPGGYEQFF,TGTGCCAGCAGCCCCGGGGGGTATGAGCAGTTCTTC
TRBV19,TRBJ1-4,-,-,CASSGRLKGREKLFF,TGTGCCAGTTCCGGACGGTTAAAAGGGAGGGAAAAACTGTTTTTT
TRBV5-1,TRBJ1-4,-,-,CASSPGLQVATNEKLFF,TGCGCCAGCAGCCCGGGACTTCAGGTGGCAACTAATGAAAAACTGTTTTTT
TRBV19,TRBJ2-1,TRBD2,-,CASSSRSWGGGAGEQFF,TGTGCCAGTAGTTCCCGGTCTTGGGGCGGGGGGGCTGGTGAGCAGTTCTTC
TRBV29-1,TRBJ2-2,TRBD1,once,CSVDRGNTGELFF,TGCAGCGTCGACAGGGGCAACACCGGGGAGCTGTTTTTT
TRBV5-1,TRBJ2-7,TRBD1,-,CASSSRDRGPEQYF,TGCGCCAGCAGCTCCCGGGACAGGGGGCCCGAGCAGTACTTC
TRBV2,TRBJ1-1,TRBD1,-,CASSEFGETGGDHKAFF,TGTGCCAGCAGTGAATTTGGGGAGACAGGGGGCGATCATAAAGCTTTCTTT
TRBV2,TRBJ1-1,-,-,CASNAGMGTEAFF,TGTGCCAGCAATGCAGGCATGGGCACTGAAGCTTTCTTT